The clone carrying this T cell receptor beta chain occurred a few times. The record originates from a study of low-dose radiotherapy and immunotherapy resistance in tumors. V was cut by 0 bases and J by 0 bases, with 12 bases left in between. The CDR3 runs 17 residues. Looked up from germline, CDR1 is LGHDT and CDR2 is YNNKEL (reference sequence). Alpha- and beta-chain coverage of first-strand cDNA came from TRAV- and TRBV-specific primers. For amplifying TCRs, the PCR ran for about 20 cycles with Phusion, which was used together with a constant-region primer and the adapter on the V primers. Using its own MiXCR run on the reads, TCRdb lists one record per CDR3 protein. The data hold roughly 8,000 distinct CDR3 sequences, with roughly 61% observed a single time.

The source of this sequence is a human donor with advanced metastatic prostate, ovarian, gallbladder or colorectal cancer (not recorded which). This table probably holds off-target reads from a library built for another chain. The chain recombines TRBV3-1 with TRBJ2-1; maybe TRBD2 (6 bases). CDR3 sequence: CASSQDYGGGSYNEQFF. The CDR3 bases are TGTGCCAGCAGCCAAGATTACGGGGGTGGCTCCTACAATGAGCAGTTCTTC.